What follows are 4 T cell receptor beta chains derived from one specimen sequenced in a study of T cell responses to AZD1222 COVID-19 vaccine. The method was immunoSEQ multiplex PCR; TCRdb's version includes in-frame clones alone and lacks a portion of them. Among roughly 190,000 clones listed, under 95% were seen once. Sequenced here: peripheral blood, sampled on day 0 of AZD1222 vaccination. The receptors stem from an adult in good health.

The rearrangement uses TRBV7-2 and TRBJ1-5, with D uncertain. Germline values: CDR1 SGHTA, CDR2 FQGNSA. Trimming left V 4 bases short and J 0 bases short, with 16 bases between. The CDR3 spans 17 residues. The DNA for the CDR3 is TGTGCCAGCAGCTCTGATTTCACAGCTTTTAGCAATCAGCCCCAGCATTTT. Its translation: CASSSDFTAFSNQPQHF.

Of note for this clone: The identical CDR3 is also encoded by other nucleotide sequences in the sample. This sequence joins TRBV15 and TRBJ1-5; D not certain. There are 14 residues in the CDR3. Trimming removed 4 bases at V and 0 bases at J, with 7 bases between. In germline, CDR1 is LNHNV, CDR2 YYDKDF (reference sequence). CDR3 loop: CATSTGASNQPQHF. CDR3 nucleotide sequence: TGTGCCACCAGCACAGGAGCTAGCAATCAGCCCCAGCATTTT.

This clone was picked up one time. This rearrangement joins TRBV25-1 to TRBJ2-6; 8 bases line up with TRBD2. This CDR3 spans 17 amino acids. V trimming: 3 bases; J trimming: 2 bases; junction bases outside the gene matches: 6. The germline V gene has CDR1 MGHDK and CDR2 SYGVNS. The CDR3 sequence is CASSDTGGRAGANVLTF. DNA of the CDR3: TGTGCCAGCAGTGATACGGGGGGGCGAGCTGGGGCCAACGTCCTGACTTTC.

This chain joins TRBV4-2 and TRBJ2-1; D not certain. The CDR3 spans 15 residues. The germline V gene encodes CDR1 LGHNA and CDR2 YNFKEQ. V dropped 2 bases and J dropped 2 bases, with 10 bases sitting between them. CDR3 DNA sequence: TGTGCCAGCAGCCAAAGCACCGAGGCCTACAATGAGCAGTTCTTC. As protein: CASSQSTEAYNEQFF.